Listed below are T cell receptor beta chains from one sample, sequenced in a study of regulatory T cells in long-lasting Graves disease. MiXCR, run by TCRdb on the multiplex PCR reads, gives a single entry per CDR3 protein. The sample has more than 450,000 distinct CDR3 sequences, approximately 12% seen once; the top ten hold 8% to 10%. These data were likewise used in another study, on T cells in Graves' hyperthyroidism and ophthalmopathy.

This material consisted of peripheral blood mononuclear cells (PBMCs), taken at new diagnosis, from a patient treated with antithyroid drugs. The receptors stem from a woman between 25 and 40 years old with Graves disease. The CDR3 runs from the conserved cysteine through the conserved F or W. D genes are given only for firm matches. Part of the rows lack a size; the others show once, few, many or a class for expanded clones.

clone size: many; J gene: TRBJ2-3; V gene: TRBV5-1; D gene: TRBD2; CDR3 protein: CASSQTGTSGRGRDTQYF; CDR3 DNA: TGCGCCAGCAGCCAAACCGGGACTAGCGGGAGGGGAAGAGATACGCAGTATTTT
clone size: many; J gene: TRBJ2-2; V gene: TRBV27; D gene: TRBD2; CDR3 protein: CASTRTSGRAAGELFF; CDR3 DNA: TGTGCCAGCACCCGGACTAGCGGGAGGGCCGCCGGGGAGCTGTTTTTT
clone size: .; J gene: TRBJ2-2; V gene: TRBV13; D gene: .; CDR3 protein: CASSLVSYGELFF; CDR3 DNA: TGTGCCAGCAGCTTAGTGTCATATGGGGAGCTGTTTTTT
clone size: many; J gene: TRBJ2-1; V gene: TRBV12-5; D gene: .; CDR3 protein: CASGSGNGKFF; CDR3 DNA: TGTGCTAGTGGTTCTGGTAATGGGAAGTTCTTC
clone size: many; J gene: TRBJ2-3; V gene: TRBV7-9; D gene: TRBD2; CDR3 protein: CASSLGGLAGADTQYF; CDR3 DNA: TGTGCCAGCAGCCTAGGGGGACTAGCGGGAGCAGATACGCAGTATTTT
clone size: many; J gene: TRBJ1-4; V gene: TRBV13; D gene: .; CDR3 protein: CASRGGTNEKLFF; CDR3 DNA: TGTGCCAGCAGAGGGGGAACTAATGAAAAACTGTTTTTT
clone size: many; J gene: TRBJ1-1; V gene: TRBV6-5; D gene: .; CDR3 protein: CASSYTTGEAFF; CDR3 DNA: TGTGCCAGCAGTTACACAACGGGTGAAGCTTTCTTT
clone size: few; J gene: TRBJ2-5; V gene: TRBV20-1; D gene: TRBD1; CDR3 protein: CSASRGGTGSQETQYF; CDR3 DNA: TGCAGTGCTAGCAGAGGAGGGACAGGGTCACAAGAGACCCAGTACTTC
clone size: .; J gene: TRBJ2-3; V gene: TRBV20-1; D gene: TRBD2; CDR3 protein: CSASETGLLAGPSTDTQYF; CDR3 DNA: TGCAGTGCTAGTGAGACAGGACTTCTAGCGGGACCTAGCACAGATACGCAGTATTTT
clone size: many; J gene: TRBJ1-2; V gene: TRBV6-1; D gene: .; CDR3 protein: CASSSPGRYGYTF; CDR3 DNA: TGTGCCAGCAGCTCACCCGGCAGATATGGCTACACCTTC
clone size: few; J gene: TRBJ1-6; V gene: TRBV5-4; D gene: TRBD1; CDR3 protein: CASSLQGADSPLHF; CDR3 DNA: TGTGCCAGCAGCTTACAGGGGGCGGATTCACCCCTCCACTTT
clone size: few; J gene: TRBJ2-5; V gene: TRBV4-3; D gene: TRBD2; CDR3 protein: CASSQDGGGYETQYF; CDR3 DNA: TGCGCCAGCAGCCAAGATGGGGGGGGATACGAGACCCAGTACTTC
clone size: many; J gene: TRBJ2-1; V gene: TRBV28; D gene: .; CDR3 protein: CASRQGTGHEQFF; CDR3 DNA: TGTGCCAGCAGACAAGGCACAGGGCATGAGCAGTTCTTC
clone size: many; J gene: TRBJ1-5; V gene: TRBV2; D gene: TRBD1; CDR3 protein: CASSRTGDHQPQHF; CDR3 DNA: TGTGCCAGCAGCCGGACAGGGGATCATCAGCCCCAGCATTTT
clone size: many; J gene: TRBJ2-7; V gene: TRBV27; D gene: .; CDR3 protein: CASSLLGSEQYF; CDR3 DNA: TGTGCCAGCAGTTTATTGGGGTCAGAGCAGTACTTC
clone size: .; J gene: TRBJ1-4; V gene: TRBV7-3; D gene: .; CDR3 protein: CASSRRASWENEKLFF; CDR3 DNA: TGTGCCAGCAGCCGACGGGCCTCCTGGGAAAATGAAAAACTGTTTTTT
clone size: many; J gene: TRBJ2-5; V gene: TRBV29-1; D gene: TRBD2; CDR3 protein: CSWTSGRAEETQYF; CDR3 DNA: TGCAGCTGGACTAGCGGGAGGGCGGAGGAGACCCAGTACTTC
clone size: few; J gene: TRBJ1-2; V gene: TRBV27; D gene: .; CDR3 protein: CASSLFSNRGGYTF; CDR3 DNA: TGTGCCAGCAGTTTATTTTCCAATCGTGGTGGCTACACCTTC
clone size: many; J gene: TRBJ1-5; V gene: TRBV30; D gene: .; CDR3 protein: CAWSVLPGAQHF; CDR3 DNA: TGTGCCTGGAGTGTGTTACCGGGGGCCCAGCATTTT
clone size: .; J gene: TRBJ1-4; V gene: TRBV7-2; D gene: TRBD1; CDR3 protein: CASSTQTGLTGKLFF; CDR3 DNA: TGTGCCAGCAGCACACAGACAGGGTTAACGGGAAAACTGTTTTTT
clone size: many; J gene: TRBJ2-7; V gene: TRBV6-1; D gene: .; CDR3 protein: CASSPAGNYEQYF; CDR3 DNA: TGTGCCAGCAGTCCAGCGGGCAACTACGAGCAGTACTTC
clone size: many; J gene: TRBJ1-1; V gene: TRBV27; D gene: .; CDR3 protein: CASSLFVRGKDTEAFF; CDR3 DNA: TGTGCCAGCAGTTTATTTGTAAGGGGGAAGGACACTGAAGCTTTCTTT
clone size: few; J gene: TRBJ2-7; V gene: TRBV6-5; D gene: TRBD2; CDR3 protein: CASSYYREGRIEQYF; CDR3 DNA: TGTGCCAGCAGTTATTACCGGGAGGGCCGTATCGAGCAGTACTTC
clone size: .; J gene: TRBJ1-1; V gene: TRBV13; D gene: .; CDR3 protein: CASSQAANTEAFF; CDR3 DNA: TGTGCCAGCAGTCAAGCCGCCAACACTGAAGCTTTCTTT
clone size: many; J gene: TRBJ2-1; V gene: TRBV11-1; D gene: TRBD2; CDR3 protein: CASSRGLTNNEQFF; CDR3 DNA: TGTGCCAGCAGCCGGGGACTAACAAACAATGAGCAGTTCTTC
clone size: .; J gene: TRBJ1-3; V gene: TRBV18; D gene: .; CDR3 protein: CASLPNSGNTIYF; CDR3 DNA: TGTGCCAGCTTACCAAACTCTGGAAACACCATATATTTT
clone size: .; J gene: TRBJ2-1; V gene: TRBV19; D gene: .; CDR3 protein: CASSRGVLRGVISYNEQFF; CDR3 DNA: TGTGCCAGTAGTAGGGGGGTTTTAAGGGGCGTGATCTCCTACAATGAGCAGTTCTTC
clone size: many; J gene: TRBJ1-2; V gene: TRBV7-2; D gene: .; CDR3 protein: CASSLAHGGNGYTF; CDR3 DNA: TGTGCCAGCAGCTTAGCCCACGGGGGGAATGGCTACACCTTC
clone size: few; J gene: TRBJ2-1; V gene: TRBV27; D gene: TRBD2; CDR3 protein: CASSLLAGPGQDEQFF; CDR3 DNA: TGTGCCAGCAGTTTACTAGCGGGACCTGGCCAAGATGAGCAGTTCTTC
clone size: .; J gene: TRBJ1-4; V gene: TRBV28; D gene: .; CDR3 protein: CASSPLGSQVEKLFF; CDR3 DNA: TGTGCCAGCAGCCCGTTGGGTTCGCAGGTTGAAAAACTGTTTTTT
clone size: few; J gene: TRBJ2-1; V gene: TRBV19; D gene: TRBD2; CDR3 protein: CASSIASGSLWNEQFF; CDR3 DNA: TGTGCCAGTAGTATCGCTAGCGGGAGTCTATGGAATGAGCAGTTCTTC
clone size: many; J gene: TRBJ2-5; V gene: TRBV4-2; D gene: TRBD2; CDR3 protein: CASSQELAGEETQYF; CDR3 DNA: TGTGCCAGCAGCCAGGAGTTAGCGGGAGAAGAGACCCAGTACTTC
clone size: .; J gene: TRBJ2-3; V gene: TRBV20-1; D gene: .; CDR3 protein: CSAQEASRGSYTDTQYF; CDR3 DNA: TGCAGTGCCCAAGAGGCCTCCCGGGGGTCCTACACAGATACGCAGTATTTT
clone size: many; J gene: TRBJ2-1; V gene: TRBV15; D gene: .; CDR3 protein: CATSRGLDLSKEQFF; CDR3 DNA: TGTGCCACCAGCAGAGGACTGGACTTGTCCAAAGAGCAGTTCTTC
clone size: many; J gene: TRBJ2-3; V gene: TRBV3-1; D gene: TRBD2; CDR3 protein: CASSQGLAGDTQYF; CDR3 DNA: TGTGCCAGCAGCCAAGGACTAGCGGGAGATACGCAGTATTTT
clone size: many; J gene: TRBJ1-5; V gene: TRBV20-1; D gene: .; CDR3 protein: CRQNSNQPQHF; CDR3 DNA: TGCAGACAGAATAGCAATCAGCCCCAGCATTTT
clone size: many; J gene: TRBJ2-1; V gene: TRBV28; D gene: .; CDR3 protein: CASSLPGLLTEQFF; CDR3 DNA: TGTGCCAGCAGTTTACCGGGACTCCTCACTGAGCAGTTCTTC
clone size: few; J gene: TRBJ2-1; V gene: TRBV20-1; D gene: TRBD2; CDR3 protein: CSARDRAQLAGSYNEQFF; CDR3 DNA: TGCAGTGCTAGAGATAGGGCGCAACTAGCGGGTAGTTACAATGAGCAGTTCTTC
clone size: .; J gene: TRBJ1-5; V gene: TRBV24-1; D gene: .; CDR3 protein: CATSEGQINQPQHF; CDR3 DNA: TGTGCCACCAGTGAAGGCCAGATCAATCAGCCCCAGCATTTT
clone size: many; J gene: TRBJ2-5; V gene: TRBV14; D gene: .; CDR3 protein: CASSQEWIGETQYF; CDR3 DNA: TGTGCCAGCAGCCAAGAATGGATAGGGGAGACCCAGTACTTC
clone size: many; J gene: TRBJ2-1; V gene: TRBV7-2; D gene: TRBD2; CDR3 protein: CASSLVGEGEQFF; CDR3 DNA: TGTGCCAGCAGCTTAGTGGGGGAGGGTGAGCAGTTCTTC
clone size: .; J gene: TRBJ2-1; V gene: TRBV28; D gene: .; CDR3 protein: CASSLKTYNEQFF; CDR3 DNA: TGTGCCAGCAGTTTAAAAACCTACAATGAGCAGTTCTTC
clone size: many; J gene: TRBJ2-5; V gene: TRBV19; D gene: TRBD2; CDR3 protein: CASSIGGLAGQETQYF; CDR3 DNA: TGTGCCAGTAGTATAGGGGGACTAGCGGGCCAAGAGACCCAGTACTTC
clone size: .; J gene: TRBJ2-1; V gene: TRBV20-1; D gene: TRBD2; CDR3 protein: CSARGGLAGDSSYNEQFF; CDR3 DNA: TGCAGTGCGAGGGGGGGACTAGCGGGCGATAGCTCCTACAATGAGCAGTTCTTC
clone size: .; J gene: TRBJ2-3; V gene: TRBV20-1; D gene: .; CDR3 protein: CSAYTDTQYF; CDR3 DNA: TGCAGTGCTTACACAGATACGCAGTATTTT
clone size: many; J gene: TRBJ2-2; V gene: TRBV12-3/TRBV12-4; D gene: TRBD2; CDR3 protein: CASSPQRESGGELFF; CDR3 DNA: TGTGCCAGCAGCCCTCAGCGGGAGAGTGGCGGGGAGCTGTTTTTT
clone size: many; J gene: TRBJ1-2; V gene: TRBV10-2; D gene: TRBD1; CDR3 protein: CASSIRGQPYGYTF; CDR3 DNA: TGCGCCAGCAGCATACGGGGACAGCCTTATGGCTACACCTTC
clone size: many; J gene: TRBJ2-7; V gene: TRBV10-3; D gene: .; CDR3 protein: CAISGGLGSSYEQYF; CDR3 DNA: TGTGCCATCAGTGGAGGCCTCGGGAGCTCCTACGAGCAGTACTTC
clone size: many; J gene: TRBJ2-1; V gene: TRBV7-2; D gene: TRBD2; CDR3 protein: CASSLAARLAGLYNEQFF; CDR3 DNA: TGTGCCAGCAGCTTAGCGGCGCGTCTAGCGGGACTATACAATGAGCAGTTCTTC
clone size: many; J gene: TRBJ2-2; V gene: TRBV6-1; D gene: TRBD2; CDR3 protein: CASREAVNTGELFF; CDR3 DNA: TGTGCCAGCCGGGAGGCAGTGAACACCGGGGAGCTGTTTTTT
clone size: .; J gene: TRBJ2-7; V gene: TRBV6-5; D gene: TRBD2; CDR3 protein: CASSYLAGVSYEQYF; CDR3 DNA: TGTGCCAGCAGTTACCTAGCGGGAGTCTCCTACGAGCAGTACTTC
clone size: .; J gene: TRBJ1-1; V gene: TRBV5-6; D gene: .; CDR3 protein: CASSTSFRVWAEAFF; CDR3 DNA: TGTGCCAGCAGCACGTCGTTCAGGGTGTGGGCTGAAGCTTTCTTT
clone size: many; J gene: TRBJ1-1; V gene: TRBV27; D gene: .; CDR3 protein: CASRALVNTEAFF; CDR3 DNA: TGTGCCAGCAGGGCTCTAGTGAACACTGAAGCTTTCTTT
clone size: few; J gene: TRBJ2-1; V gene: TRBV9; D gene: TRBD2; CDR3 protein: CASSVGTSGYDEQFF; CDR3 DNA: TGTGCCAGCAGCGTAGGGACTAGCGGATATGATGAGCAGTTCTTC
clone size: few; J gene: TRBJ1-4; V gene: TRBV12-3/TRBV12-4; D gene: TRBD1; CDR3 protein: CASSDRGNEKLFF; CDR3 DNA: TGTGCCAGCAGCGACAGGGGTAATGAAAAACTGTTTTTT
clone size: many; J gene: TRBJ1-1; V gene: TRBV28; D gene: .; CDR3 protein: CASSYDNSNTEAFF; CDR3 DNA: TGTGCCAGCAGTTATGACAATTCGAACACTGAAGCTTTCTTT
clone size: many; J gene: TRBJ1-4; V gene: TRBV24-1; D gene: .; CDR3 protein: CATSDPRSGGEKLFF; CDR3 DNA: TGTGCCACCAGTGATCCGCGGTCGGGAGGTGAAAAACTGTTTTTT
clone size: many; J gene: TRBJ2-5; V gene: TRBV28; D gene: .; CDR3 protein: CASSPLGSAYQETQYF; CDR3 DNA: TGTGCCAGCAGTCCTCTCGGATCCGCGTACCAAGAGACCCAGTACTTC
clone size: many; J gene: TRBJ1-1; V gene: TRBV12-3/TRBV12-4; D gene: .; CDR3 protein: CASSLNRIREAFF; CDR3 DNA: TGTGCCAGCAGTTTAAACAGGATACGGGAAGCTTTCTTT